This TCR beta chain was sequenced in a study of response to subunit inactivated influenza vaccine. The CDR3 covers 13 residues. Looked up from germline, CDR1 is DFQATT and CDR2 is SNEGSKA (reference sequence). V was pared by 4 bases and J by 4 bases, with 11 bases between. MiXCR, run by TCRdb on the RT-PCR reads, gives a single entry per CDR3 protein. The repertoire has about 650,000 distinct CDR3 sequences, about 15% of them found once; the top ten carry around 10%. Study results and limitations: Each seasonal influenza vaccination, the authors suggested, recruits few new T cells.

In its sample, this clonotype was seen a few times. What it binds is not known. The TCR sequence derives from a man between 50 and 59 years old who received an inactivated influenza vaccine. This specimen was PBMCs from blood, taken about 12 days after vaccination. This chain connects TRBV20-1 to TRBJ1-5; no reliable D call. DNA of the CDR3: TGCAGTGCTACACTCCATGGAAATCAGCCCCAGCATTTT. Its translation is CSATLHGNQPQHF.